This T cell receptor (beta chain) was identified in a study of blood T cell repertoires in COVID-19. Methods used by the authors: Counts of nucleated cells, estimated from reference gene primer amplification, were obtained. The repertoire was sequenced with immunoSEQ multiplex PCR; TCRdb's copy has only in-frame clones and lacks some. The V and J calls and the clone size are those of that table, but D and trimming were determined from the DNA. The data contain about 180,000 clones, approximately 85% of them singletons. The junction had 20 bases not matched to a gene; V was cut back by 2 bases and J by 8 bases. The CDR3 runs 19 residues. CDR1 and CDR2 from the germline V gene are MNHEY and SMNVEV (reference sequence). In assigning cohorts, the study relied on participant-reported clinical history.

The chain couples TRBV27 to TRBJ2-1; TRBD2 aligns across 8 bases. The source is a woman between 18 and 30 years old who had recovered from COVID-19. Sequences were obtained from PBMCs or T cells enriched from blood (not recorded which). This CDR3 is CASSLRPGEASGSLDEQFF. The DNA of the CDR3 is TGTGCCAGCAGTTTACGGCCGGGGGAAGCGAGCGGGAGTTTGGATGAGCAGTTCTTC.